Presented here are 8 T cell receptor beta chains from one specimen sequenced in a study of OX40 agonist ivuxolimab in advanced cancers. Receptors were amplified or captured by the immunoSEQ multiplex PCR assay. Sourced from immuneACCESS, this table was stored by TCRdb with only in-frame sequences that have V and J called. A share of the clones is absent; for the studies checked, an unresolved V gene accounts for under half, and the remainder has no known explanation. This sample gives tens of thousands of clones in total; 90% of them show up just once. The ten largest clones add up to 24% of the sample. The sample here was CD4+ or CD8+ T cells sorted from blood, taken in a trial of the OX40 agonist ivuxolimab. These receptors all come from an adult with an advanced solid tumor such as melanoma, head and neck, liver or kidney cancer.

This chain's CDR3 is CASGLGTTLPEREQYF. DNA for the CDR3: TGTGCTAGTGGTTTGGGAACCACCCTCCCCGAAAGAGAGCAGTACTTC. The genes are TRBV12-5 and TRBJ2-7; D remains ambiguous. The CDR3 sequence is 16 residues long. CDR1 and CDR2 (germline): LGHNT, FRNRAP. V was cut by 1 base and J by 7 bases, with 20 bases left in between.

V usage is TRBV7-8 and J usage is TRBJ2-5, with 11 bases identical to TRBD2. The tail of the sequence fits TRBJ2-7 better, so the J call may be wrong. The CDR3 is made up of 16 amino acids. Germline loops: CDR1 SGHVS, CDR2 FQNEAQ. The CDR3 DNA reads TGTGCCAGCAGCGCGACTAGCGGGGATTACTCCTACGAGCAGTACTTC. Amino acids: CASSATSGDYSYEQYF.

The chain couples TRBV19 to TRBJ2-7; D is unresolved. The CDR3 sequence is 13 residues long. Trimming took off 2 bases at V and 3 bases at J, with 8 bases between the two ends. Germline CDR1 is LNHDA and CDR2 is SQIVND (reference sequence). The DNA for the CDR3 is TGTGCCAGTAGTATAAGGCCAGACTACGAGCAGTACTTC. Protein product: CASSIRPDYEQYF. The variable domain in full, completed from reference TRBV19 and TRBJ2-7, reads DGGITQSPKYLFRKEGQNVTLSCEQNLNHDAMYWYRQDPGQGLRLIYYSQIVNDFQKGDIAEGYSVSREKKESFPLTVTSAQKNPTAFYLCASSIRPDYEQYFGPGTRLTVT.

The genes are TRBV30 and TRBJ2-1, with D unresolved. V lost 0 bases, J lost 9 bases, and 6 bases lay in between. Germline V gene sequence: CDR1 GTSNPN, CDR2 SVGIG (reference sequence). The length of the CDR3 is 11 residues. The CDR3 spells CAWSVGVEQFF. CDR3 DNA sequence: TGTGCCTGGAGTGTAGGAGTTGAGCAGTTCTTC.

V usage is TRBV11-2 and J usage is TRBJ2-7, with 9 bases identical to TRBD1. This CDR3 is 16 amino acids long. The trim removed 3 bases at V and 5 bases at J, leaving 11 bases unmatched. Germline V gene lookup returns CDR1 SGHAT and CDR2 FQNNGV. As DNA, the CDR3 is TGTGCCAGCAGCTTTTCCGGGACAGGGTATTCGGACGAGCAGTACTTC. It codes for CASSFSGTGYSDEQYF.

The chain joins TRBV2 to TRBJ2-7; D perhaps matches TRBD1 (6 bases). CDR1 is SNHLY and CDR2 is FYNNEI in the germline V gene. V lost 1 base and J lost 2, with 12 bases in between. There are 15 residues in the CDR3. The DNA of the CDR3 is TGTGCCAGCAGTGAAGAGGCAGGGGATCCCTACGAGCAGTACTTC. Translation: CASSEEAGDPYEQYF.

The chain uses TRBV25-1 and TRBJ1-1; D uncertain. The V end was cut by 1 base, the J end by 4 bases, with 16 bases between. Per the germline V gene, CDR1 is MGHDK and CDR2 is SYGVNS. There are 16 residues in the CDR3. The CDR3 reads CASSELWRLVGTEAFF. CDR3 in DNA: TGTGCCAGCAGTGAATTGTGGAGGCTAGTGGGCACTGAAGCTTTCTTT.

V and J are TRBV7-6 and TRBJ1-2; D ambiguous. Germline V gene sequence: CDR1 SGHVS, CDR2 FNYEAQ. Deletions cut 1 base from V and 9 bases from J, with 12 bases between. This CDR3 region has 13 residues. The CDR3 loop is CASSLDPGKRYTF. The CDR3 DNA sequence: TGTGCCAGCAGCTTAGATCCCGGAAAGCGCTACACCTTC. Using reference TRBV7-6 and TRBJ1-2 for the parts outside the CDR3, the full variable domain is GAGVSQSPRYKVTKRGQDVALRCDPISGHVSLYWYRQALGQGPEFLTYFNYEAQQDKSGLPNDRFSAERPEGSISTLTIQRTEQRDSAMYRCASSLDPGKRYTFGSGTRLTVV.